This TCR beta chain is from a study of shared T cell receptors in the human thymus. Generated by immunoSEQ multiplex PCR, the TCRdb table keeps only in-frame clones and is missing some. The data contain approximately 660,000 clones, roughly 88% of them singletons. V was shortened by 0 bases and J by 7 bases, with 16 bases between the two germline ends. The germline V gene has CDR1 LNHNV and CDR2 YYDKDF (reference sequence). This CDR3 contains 16 residues. This same sample was also part of a study on human thymus T cells. That work contributes: Healthy Finnish infants undergoing corrective surgery for congenital heart defects provided the donor material. Corrective heart surgery yielded resections, and these provided the thymus tissue. Across thymic and blood repertoires, the usage of V and J genes appeared to be biased. Among unrelated individuals, related research reported thymic repertoires that overlapped highly.

The V and J genes are TRBV15 and TRBJ1-5; no firm D call. The clonotype originates from a boy under three years old with a congenital heart defect. Sample: thymocytes. Here the CDR3 reads CATSRDMSVSGQPQHF. CDR3 nucleotides: TGTGCCACCAGCAGAGATATGTCAGTATCAGGCCAGCCCCAGCATTTT.